Listed below are T cell receptor beta chains from one sample, sequenced in a study of blood T cell repertoires in COVID-19. Assay used: immunoSEQ multiplex PCR; TCRdb lists only in-frame clones, some missing. The repertoire holds around 300,000 clones, with about nine tenths as singletons. Sequenced input: peripheral blood. The receptors derive from a man aged 45-65 years with active or convalescent COVID-19. Both conserved end residues are part of each CDR3. A D gene is named only where the DNA matches it firmly. A row's size may be missing; if present it is once, few, many or a size class.

J: TRBJ2-5
V: TRBV2
D: .
size: .
DNA: TGTGCCAGCAGTCGAATTTCAGGGAAGGAAGAGACCCAGTACTTC
CDR3: CASSRISGKEETQYF

J: TRBJ1-1
V: TRBV7-9
D: TRBD1
size: once
DNA: TGTGCCAGCAGCTTAGCGCTTTGGGGGACAGGGGGCACTGAAGCTTTCTTT
CDR3: CASSLALWGTGGTEAFF

J: TRBJ2-2
V: TRBV2
D: TRBD2
size: .
DNA: TGTGCCAGCAGTGTTACGGGGAGGGACGGGGAGCTGTTTTTT
CDR3: CASSVTGRDGELFF

J: TRBJ2-2
V: TRBV4-3
D: .
size: .
DNA: TGCGCCAGCAGCCTTACAGGGCCCGGGGAGCTGTTTTTT
CDR3: CASSLTGPGELFF

J: TRBJ1-1
V: TRBV30
D: TRBD1
size: .
DNA: TGTGCCTGGAGTCAGACAGGGGGGGACACTGAAGCTTTCTTT
CDR3: CAWSQTGGDTEAFF

J: TRBJ2-3
V: TRBV11-2
D: .
size: once
DNA: TGTGCCAGCAGCTCGTGGGGGGAAAACACAGATACGCAGTATTTT
CDR3: CASSSWGENTDTQYF

J: TRBJ2-5
V: TRBV18
D: .
size: .
DNA: TGTGCCAGCTCACCACGCAGGGCAGAAGAGACCCAGTACTTC
CDR3: CASSPRRAEETQYF

J: TRBJ1-5
V: TRBV4-2
D: .
size: .
DNA: TGTGCCAGCAGCCAAGGGCAGGGAGGGCCCCAGCATTTT
CDR3: CASSQGQGGPQHF

J: TRBJ2-5
V: TRBV7-9
D: TRBD2
size: .
DNA: TGTGCCAGCAGCGCAGGTAGCGGGACACACCAAGAGACCCAGTACTTC
CDR3: CASSAGSGTHQETQYF

J: TRBJ2-7
V: TRBV5-1
D: .
size: .
DNA: TGCGCCAGCAGCTTGAGGGGTACCTCCTACGAGCAGTACTTC
CDR3: CASSLRGTSYEQYF

J: TRBJ1-6
V: TRBV12-3/TRBV12-4
D: .
size: .
DNA: TGTGCCAGCAGTTCCGGGACAAACTCACCCCTCCACTTT
CDR3: CASSSGTNSPLHF

J: TRBJ2-2
V: TRBV2
D: .
size: .
DNA: TGTGCCAGCAGCGCTCTAACCGGGGAGCTGTTTTTT
CDR3: CASSALTGELFF

J: TRBJ2-5
V: TRBV19
D: TRBD2
size: .
DNA: TGTGCCAGTAGTACAAGACTAGCGGGGGCGTACCAAGAGACCCAGTACTTC
CDR3: CASSTRLAGAYQETQYF

J: TRBJ1-2
V: TRBV2
D: .
size: .
DNA: TGTGCCAGCAGTGAAGTGAAGGGGCAGCGTGGCTACACCTTC
CDR3: CASSEVKGQRGYTF

J: TRBJ1-2
V: TRBV28
D: .
size: .
DNA: TGTGCCAGCACTGATCCCGGGGAGGGCTATGGCTACACCTTC
CDR3: CASTDPGEGYGYTF

J: TRBJ2-2
V: TRBV30
D: TRBD1
size: .
DNA: TGTGCCTGGAGTCTCGGACAGGGGAGGACCGGGGAGCTGTTTTTT
CDR3: CAWSLGQGRTGELFF

J: TRBJ1-1
V: TRBV2
D: .
size: .
DNA: TGTGCCAGCAGGACGGGGGTTCAAGCTTTCTTT
CDR3: CASRTGVQAFF

J: TRBJ2-2
V: TRBV30
D: .
size: .
DNA: TGTGCCTGGAGTGTAGGGGTCGGGGAGCTGTTTTTT
CDR3: CAWSVGVGELFF

J: TRBJ1-5
V: TRBV5-6
D: .
size: once
DNA: TGTGCCAGCAGCTCCCGTGAGGGGGAGGGTCAGCCCCAGCATTTT
CDR3: CASSSREGEGQPQHF

J: TRBJ2-3
V: TRBV24-1
D: .
size: .
DNA: TGTGCCACCAGTGACTCACAGGGTATGGGAGATACGCAGTATTTT
CDR3: CATSDSQGMGDTQYF

J: TRBJ1-3
V: TRBV28
D: .
size: .
DNA: TGTGCCAGCAGTTTGCAGGGCGGCGGAAACACCATATATTTT
CDR3: CASSLQGGGNTIYF

J: TRBJ1-3
V: TRBV2
D: .
size: .
DNA: TGTGCCAGCAGGAGAGAAAGGACTACTGGAAACACCATATATTTT
CDR3: CASRRERTTGNTIYF

J: TRBJ2-7
V: TRBV7-8
D: .
size: few
DNA: TGTGCCAGCAGCCGAACCTCCGGCTCGAGGGACTCCTACGAGCAGTACTTC
CDR3: CASSRTSGSRDSYEQYF

J: TRBJ2-7
V: TRBV7-2
D: .
size: few
DNA: TGTGCCAGCAGCTTATTAGGAGCCGCCTACGAGCAGTACTTC
CDR3: CASSLLGAAYEQYF

J: TRBJ2-3
V: TRBV6-4
D: .
size: .
DNA: TGTGCCAGCAGTCCAGGACAGAGAACAGATACGCAGTATTTT
CDR3: CASSPGQRTDTQYF

J: TRBJ2-3
V: TRBV5-4
D: TRBD1
size: .
DNA: TGTGCCAGCAGCCAACGGACAGGGGGAATCACAGATACGCAGTATTTT
CDR3: CASSQRTGGITDTQYF

J: TRBJ1-2
V: TRBV29-1
D: TRBD1
size: .
DNA: TGCAGCGTTGACTTGGGACAGGGAGGGAATGGCTACACCTTC
CDR3: CSVDLGQGGNGYTF

J: TRBJ1-2
V: TRBV20-1
D: .
size: .
DNA: TGCAGTGCTAGACAGGGGATCGGCTACACCTTC
CDR3: CSARQGIGYTF

J: TRBJ2-3
V: TRBV5-1
D: .
size: .
DNA: TGCGCCAGCAGCACACAGGGTTTGACAGATACGCAGTATTTT
CDR3: CASSTQGLTDTQYF

J: TRBJ2-5
V: TRBV7-2
D: .
size: .
DNA: TGTGCCAGCAGGGCTGCCCCTCAAGAGACCCAGTACTTC
CDR3: CASRAAPQETQYF

J: TRBJ2-7
V: TRBV3-1/TRBV3-2
D: TRBD1
size: .
DNA: TGTGCCAGCAGCCAATACAGGGGCTACGAGCAGTACTTC
CDR3: CASSQYRGYEQYF

J: TRBJ1-5
V: TRBV2
D: .
size: .
DNA: TGTGCCAGCAGGGTAGGGGATCAGCCCCAGCATTTT
CDR3: CASRVGDQPQHF

J: TRBJ2-7
V: TRBV12-3/TRBV12-4
D: .
size: .
DNA: TGTGCCCGATTAAAGCCCTACGAGCAGTACTTC
CDR3: CARLKPYEQYF

J: TRBJ1-2
V: TRBV7-2
D: TRBD1
size: .
DNA: TGTGCCAGCAGCTCCACAGGGGGATGGTATGGCTACACCTTC
CDR3: CASSSTGGWYGYTF

J: TRBJ1-3
V: TRBV11-2
D: .
size: once
DNA: TGTGCCAGCAGCTTAGATCAAGGAGACACCATATATTTT
CDR3: CASSLDQGDTIYF

J: TRBJ1-3
V: TRBV18
D: .
size: .
DNA: TGTGCCAGCTCACCACTGAGTCAGGGTTCTGGAAACACCATATATTTT
CDR3: CASSPLSQGSGNTIYF

J: TRBJ2-4
V: TRBV2
D: .
size: .
DNA: TGTGCCAGCAGTAATACGGTACTTGATTTCAAAAACATTCAGTACTTC
CDR3: CASSNTVLDFKNIQYF

J: TRBJ2-1
V: TRBV10-3
D: .
size: once
DNA: TGTGCCATCTCCCCGCGGGCGAATGAGCAGTTCTTC
CDR3: CAISPRANEQFF

J: TRBJ2-5
V: TRBV5-4
D: .
size: .
DNA: TGTGCCAGCAGCCGTGACAGGCGGAATCCACAAGAGACCCAGTACTTC
CDR3: CASSRDRRNPQETQYF

J: TRBJ2-1
V: TRBV7-3
D: .
size: .
DNA: TGTGCCAGCAGCTTAACCGGGGTAGCTGCCTACAATGAGCAGTTCTTC
CDR3: CASSLTGVAAYNEQFF

J: TRBJ1-2
V: TRBV10-3
D: TRBD1
size: .
DNA: TGTGCCATCCTCGCGAGTCAGGGGGCGGATTATGGCTACACCTTC
CDR3: CAILASQGADYGYTF

J: TRBJ1-5
V: TRBV28
D: TRBD1
size: once
DNA: TGTGCCAGCAGCTTTGACAGGGGGCAGAGCAATCAGCCCCAGCATTTT
CDR3: CASSFDRGQSNQPQHF

J: TRBJ2-2
V: TRBV19
D: TRBD1
size: .
DNA: TGTGCCAGTAATTCAGGGGGTACCGGGGAGCTGTTTTTT
CDR3: CASNSGGTGELFF

J: TRBJ2-5
V: TRBV7-9
D: .
size: .
DNA: TGTGCCAGCAGAAATCGATACGAGGGAGTCGAGGAGACCCAGTACTTC
CDR3: CASRNRYEGVEETQYF

J: TRBJ1-1
V: TRBV5-1
D: .
size: once
DNA: TGCGCCAGCAGCTTGGCCGGAGAGAACACTGAAGCTTTCTTT
CDR3: CASSLAGENTEAFF

J: TRBJ1-2
V: TRBV30
D: TRBD1
size: .
DNA: TGTGCCTGGAGTGGACAGGGACTCGCCTATGGCTACACCTTC
CDR3: CAWSGQGLAYGYTF

J: TRBJ1-2
V: TRBV28
D: .
size: few
DNA: TGTGCCAGCAGTGGGGCCGACAGGCAAAACTATGGCTACACCTTC
CDR3: CASSGADRQNYGYTF

J: TRBJ1-1
V: TRBV5-5
D: TRBD1
size: .
DNA: TGTGCCAGCAGCTTAGGACAGGGTTACACTGAAGCTTTCTTT
CDR3: CASSLGQGYTEAFF

J: TRBJ1-3
V: TRBV28
D: .
size: once
DNA: TGTGCCTCTCAGGGGTATGGAAACACCATATATTTT
CDR3: CASQGYGNTIYF

J: TRBJ1-1
V: TRBV6-5
D: TRBD1
size: .
DNA: TGTGCCAGCAGCCCACAGGGGGCGGGTGGCACTGAAGCTTTCTTT
CDR3: CASSPQGAGGTEAFF

J: TRBJ1-2
V: TRBV5-5
D: .
size: .
DNA: TGTGCCAGCAGCTTATCTCCTAACTATGGCTACACCTTC
CDR3: CASSLSPNYGYTF